This is a list of T cell receptor beta chains from one sample in a study of CD8 T cells in Susac syndrome. TCRdb reanalysed the immunoSEQ multiplex PCR reads using MiXCR and keeps one entry per CDR3 protein. This sample has about 150,000 distinct CDR3 sequences, with around 94% found just once. Sequenced input: CD4+ T cells from PBMCs. All receptors come from a human donor in good health. Both conserved end residues are part of each CDR3. D genes are given only for firm matches. The size of a clone is reported for some rows only, either as once, few or many, or as a class for expanded clones.

d_gene: .; abundance: .; j_gene: TRBJ1-5; v_gene: TRBV4-1; CDR3aa: CASSQSHTHLQHF; CDR3nt: TGCGCCAGCAGCCAATCCCACACCCACCTCCAGCATTTT
d_gene: .; abundance: once; j_gene: TRBJ1-1; v_gene: TRBV19; CDR3aa: CASSLQISTTEAFF; CDR3nt: TGTGCCAGTAGTCTCCAGATCTCGACCACTGAAGCTTTCTTT
d_gene: .; abundance: .; j_gene: TRBJ2-1; v_gene: TRBV19; CDR3aa: CASSIDPLRNEQFF; CDR3nt: TGTGCCAGTAGTATCGACCCGCTGCGAAATGAGCAGTTCTTC
d_gene: TRBD2; abundance: .; j_gene: TRBJ2-7; v_gene: TRBV7-9; CDR3aa: CASSSGTSGRYEQYF; CDR3nt: TGTGCCAGCAGCTCCGGGACTAGCGGGAGGTACGAGCAGTACTTC
d_gene: .; abundance: .; j_gene: TRBJ2-2; v_gene: TRBV9; CDR3aa: CASSGLVNTGELFF; CDR3nt: TGTGCCAGCAGCGGACTAGTGAACACCGGGGAGCTGTTTTTT
d_gene: .; abundance: .; j_gene: TRBJ1-5; v_gene: TRBV2; CDR3aa: CASSDNGPQHF; CDR3nt: TGTGCCAGCAGTGACAACGGGCCCCAGCATTTT
d_gene: TRBD1; abundance: .; j_gene: TRBJ1-1; v_gene: TRBV10-2; CDR3aa: CASSAGTGVTEAFF; CDR3nt: TGCGCCAGCAGTGCCGGGACAGGGGTAACTGAAGCTTTCTTT
d_gene: .; abundance: .; j_gene: TRBJ1-2; v_gene: TRBV7-9; CDR3aa: CASSSRPHRESDGYTF; CDR3nt: TGTGCCAGCAGCTCCCGACCCCACAGGGAGTCGGATGGCTACACCTTC
d_gene: .; abundance: .; j_gene: TRBJ1-3; v_gene: TRBV12-3/TRBV12-4; CDR3aa: CASSLAGEAGNTIYF; CDR3nt: TGTGCCAGCAGTTTAGCAGGGGAGGCTGGAAACACCATATATTTT
d_gene: .; abundance: .; j_gene: TRBJ2-5; v_gene: TRBV7-2; CDR3aa: CASSFLAGQETQYF; CDR3nt: TGTGCCAGCAGCTTCTTAGCCGGCCAAGAGACCCAGTACTTC
d_gene: .; abundance: .; j_gene: TRBJ2-3; v_gene: TRBV11-2; CDR3aa: CASSLDRTSLSTDTQYF; CDR3nt: TGTGCCAGCAGCTTAGACCGAACCAGCCTTAGCACAGATACGCAGTATTTT
d_gene: .; abundance: once; j_gene: TRBJ2-6; v_gene: TRBV18; CDR3aa: CASSPGGTRKPTF; CDR3nt: TGTGCCAGCTCACCAGGAGGGACAAGAAAACCAACTTTC
d_gene: TRBD1; abundance: .; j_gene: TRBJ2-7; v_gene: TRBV12-3/TRBV12-4; CDR3aa: CASRRGQGIAFEQYF; CDR3nt: TGTGCCAGCAGGAGGGGACAGGGAATTGCGTTCGAGCAGTACTTC
d_gene: TRBD1; abundance: .; j_gene: TRBJ2-7; v_gene: TRBV29-1; CDR3aa: CSVGQGVIHEQYF; CDR3nt: TGCAGCGTTGGTCAGGGGGTAATCCACGAGCAGTACTTC
d_gene: TRBD1; abundance: .; j_gene: TRBJ2-5; v_gene: TRBV27; CDR3aa: CASSLLFGQASQETQYF; CDR3nt: TGTGCCAGCAGTTTATTGTTCGGACAGGCCAGCCAAGAGACCCAGTACTTC
d_gene: .; abundance: .; j_gene: TRBJ1-5; v_gene: TRBV19; CDR3aa: CASSIRGQSYSNQPQHF; CDR3nt: TGTGCCAGTAGTATAAGAGGGCAGTCTTATAGCAATCAGCCCCAGCATTTT
d_gene: TRBD2; abundance: .; j_gene: TRBJ2-3; v_gene: TRBV5-1; CDR3aa: CASSPGLASTDTQYF; CDR3nt: TGCGCCAGCAGCCCGGGACTAGCAAGCACAGATACGCAGTATTTT
d_gene: .; abundance: .; j_gene: TRBJ2-5; v_gene: TRBV4-1; CDR3aa: CASSQVTGNQETQYF; CDR3nt: TGCGCCAGCAGCCAAGTCACGGGAAACCAAGAGACCCAGTACTTC
d_gene: TRBD1; abundance: .; j_gene: TRBJ2-3; v_gene: TRBV18; CDR3aa: CASSGQGESTDTQYF; CDR3nt: TGTGCCAGCTCGGGACAGGGGGAGAGCACAGATACGCAGTATTTT
d_gene: TRBD2; abundance: .; j_gene: TRBJ2-5; v_gene: TRBV18; CDR3aa: CASSPILAGETQYF; CDR3nt: TGTGCCAGCTCACCGATACTAGCGGGAGAGACCCAGTACTTC
d_gene: .; abundance: .; j_gene: TRBJ2-3; v_gene: TRBV4-1; CDR3aa: CASSQDAAASTDTQYF; CDR3nt: TGCGCCAGCAGCCAAGACGCAGCGGCTAGCACAGATACGCAGTATTTT
d_gene: TRBD2; abundance: .; j_gene: TRBJ2-3; v_gene: TRBV20-1; CDR3aa: CSAREPQRDPSTDTQYF; CDR3nt: TGCAGTGCTAGAGAGCCCCAGCGGGACCCTAGCACAGATACGCAGTATTTT
d_gene: .; abundance: .; j_gene: TRBJ2-5; v_gene: TRBV20-1; CDR3aa: CSARDGSAGGQYF; CDR3nt: TGCAGTGCTAGAGACGGTTCCGCCGGGGGCCAGTACTTC
d_gene: .; abundance: .; j_gene: TRBJ2-4; v_gene: TRBV2; CDR3aa: CASTPDGAKNIQYF; CDR3nt: TGTGCCAGCACTCCAGACGGAGCCAAAAACATTCAGTACTTC